Given below is one TCR beta chain in context. Its matching antigen is unknown. This entry is derived from a study of T cells in localized non-small cell lung cancer. Method: immunoSEQ multiplex PCR; TCRdb's copy keeps in-frame clones and lacks some. The table has tens of thousands of clones, approximately 84% seen once. Notes on the study in general: There was higher T cell clonality in uninvolved adjacent lung than in tumor, and it was highest there.

The sample consisted of peripheral blood, taken before any cancer treatment. This receptor was taken from a man aged 35 to 69 with stage I lung adenocarcinoma.

The CDR3 reads CASSRRGGANTGELFF. CDR3 nucleotides: TGTGCCAGCAGTCGTAGAGGGGGCGCGAACACCGGGGAGCTGTTTTTT. This chain connects TRBV11-2 to TRBJ2-2; 7 nucleotides agree with TRBD1. From germline, CDR1 is SGHAT and CDR2 FQNNGV. The CDR3 is 16 residues long. V was pared by 6 bases and J by 0 bases, with 7 bases of the junction left unmatched.